Listed here are 27 T cell receptor beta chains from one sample, sequenced in a study of cytomegalovirus exposure and HLA in healthy donors. Assay: immunoSEQ multiplex PCR; the TCRdb copy retains only in-frame clones and omits some. The sample records tens of thousands of clones, roughly 90% being singletons. The sequenced sample was PBMCs. These receptor sequences come from a woman younger than 35 in good health and CMV-seropositive.

CDR3 residues: CAWSQGTGAWEQYF. The CDR3 bases are TGTGCCTGGAGTCAGGGGACAGGGGCTTGGGAGCAGTACTTC. The chain employs TRBV30 and TRBJ2-7, with 10 bases identical to TRBD1. The germline gives CDR1 GTSNPN, CDR2 SVGIG (reference sequence). V was clipped by 2 bases and J by 7 bases; unmatched bases: 8. The CDR3 consists of 14 residues.

The chain uses TRBV5-1 and TRBJ2-2; 12 bases are shared with TRBD1. With 3 bases clipped from V and 5 bases from J, the junction kept 11 bases outside the gene matches. Germline assignment: CDR1 SGHRS and CDR2 YFSETQ. CDR3 length: 18 amino acids. The CDR3 region is CASSYQGTGGARTGELFF. The CDR3 region has the DNA TGCGCCAGCAGCTACCAAGGGACAGGGGGCGCGCGGACCGGGGAGCTGTTTTTT.

This chain joins TRBV6-1 and TRBJ1-3; no firm D call. The CDR3 length is 14 residues. Trimming shortened V by 6 bases and J by 4 bases, and 13 bases separated the two germline ends. The germline gives CDR1 MNHNS, CDR2 SASEGT. The CDR3 loop is CASRETGGGNTIYF. For the CDR3, the DNA is TGTGCCAGCAGGGAGACTGGTGGGGGAAACACCATATATTTT.

The chain joins TRBV6-6 to TRBJ2-7; a weak D match, TRBD2 (5 bases). CDR1 MNHNY and CDR2 SVGAGI come from the germline V gene (reference sequence). Trimming stripped 2 bases from V and 2 bases from J, with 13 bases between. This CDR3 spans 15 amino acids. CDR3 loop: CASSYPTIGTYEQYF. The CDR3 DNA sequence: TGTGCCAGCAGTTACCCGACTATCGGGACCTACGAGCAGTACTTC.

The table lists this clone with a few counts. This rearrangement joins TRBV2 to TRBJ1-5, with a possible D match to TRBD1 (6 bases). This CDR3 comprises 16 residues. Deletions cut 0 bases from V and 0 bases from J, with 9 bases between. Germline CDR1 is SNHLY and CDR2 is FYNNEI. CDR3 residues: CASSEAVTGSNQPQHF. As DNA, the CDR3 is TGTGCCAGCAGTGAAGCCGTGACAGGTAGCAATCAGCCCCAGCATTTT.

V gene TRBV28 combines with J gene TRBJ2-7, with TRBD1 identical over 7 bases. There are 14 residues in the CDR3. Germline loops: CDR1 MDHEN, CDR2 SYDVKM. Losses at the gene ends were 6 bases for V and 5 bases for J; bases not matched to a gene: 10. The CDR3 DNA sequence: TGTGCCAGCAGGAAACAGGGGAAACCGGACGAGCAGTACTTC. It translates to CASRKQGKPDEQYF. The entire variable domain, with the rest obtained from reference TRBV28 and TRBJ2-7, is as follows: DVKVTQSSRYLVKRTGEKVFLECVQDMDHENMFWYRQDPGLGLRLIYFSYDVKMKEKGDIPEGYSVSREKKERFSLILESASTNQTSMYLCASRKQGKPDEQYFGPGTRLTVT.

This clone was seen only a few times. The J gene is TRBJ2-2, the V gene TRBV5-1; perhaps TRBD2 as D (5 bases). Per germline, CDR1 SGHRS and CDR2 YFSETQ. The CDR3 sequence is 17 residues long. V lost 3 bases to trimming and J lost 0 bases, with 15 bases between them. The CDR3 here is CASSYDPPDSNTGELFF. The CDR3 nucleotides read TGCGCCAGCAGCTACGACCCCCCGGACTCGAACACCGGGGAGCTGTTTTTT.

This chain links TRBV7-9 with TRBJ2-7; TRBD2 agrees at 7 bases. The ends lost 2 bases at V and 0 bases at J; junction bases unmatched: 10. CDR1 is SEHNR and CDR2 is FQNEAQ in the germline V gene (reference sequence). The CDR3 contains 17 residues. The CDR3 loop reads CASSLSGVGGSSYEQYF. Written as DNA, the CDR3 is TGTGCCAGCAGCTTATCGGGGGTTGGCGGGAGCTCCTACGAGCAGTACTTC.

The J gene is TRBJ2-1, the V gene TRBV30; 16 bases agree with TRBD2. J gave up 0 bases and V 6 bases, and 5 bases lay outside the gene matches. The CDR3 runs to 17 residues. Germline V CDR1 and CDR2: GTSNPN, SVGIG (reference sequence). CDR3 bases: TGTGCCTGTCCGGGACTAGCGGGAGGGAGCTCCTACAATGAGCAGTTCTTC. Its protein product is CACPGLAGGSSYNEQFF.

Written as DNA, the CDR3 is TGTGCCACCAGCAGGGGACAGGGAGATTCACCCCTCCACTTT. As protein: CATSRGQGDSPLHF. The chain employs TRBV15 and TRBJ1-6; 9 bases align to TRBD1. Germline CDR1 LNHNV, CDR2 YYDKDF (reference sequence). The CDR3 has 14 amino acids. V gave up 3 bases and J gave up 8 bases; unmatched junction bases: 2.

The genes are TRBV29-1 and TRBJ2-3; D not resolved. Germline V gives CDR1 SQVTM, CDR2 ANQGSEA. The V end lost 2 bases, the J end lost 0 bases, and 3 bases lay between the germline ends. The CDR3 loop spans 12 amino acids. The CDR3 sequence is CSVEPSTDTQYF. CDR3 DNA: TGCAGCGTTGAACCTAGCACAGATACGCAGTATTTT.

V and J are TRBV18 and TRBJ2-5, with 10 bases identical to TRBD2. V shed 2 bases, J shed 4 bases, and the junction held 10 bases outside the gene matches. Germline CDR1 is KGHSH and CDR2 is LQKENI. CDR3 size: 17 residues. The CDR3 nucleotides read TGTGCCAGCTCACCAAAGTCCGGTAGCGGGAGGTCAGAGACCCAGTACTTC. It encodes CASSPKSGSGRSETQYF.

This sequence joins TRBV7-6 and TRBJ2-7; D unclear. Deletions cut 2 bases from V and 7 bases from J, with 9 bases between. Germline V gene data show CDR1 as SGHVS and CDR2 as FNYEAQ. The CDR3 has 12 residues. The DNA of the CDR3 is TGTGCCAGCAGCTTACCGTCGAGAGAGCAGTACTTC. This translates into CASSLPSREQYF.

This sequence joins TRBV6-5 and TRBJ1-1; D gene uncertain. The germline gives CDR1 MNHEY, CDR2 SVGAGI. CDR3 size: 13 residues. V shed 6 bases and J shed 1 base, with 9 bases lying between them. CDR3 sequence (DNA): TGTGCCAGCAGGTTACAGTGGAACACTGAAGCTTTCTTT. It translates to CASRLQWNTEAFF.

In regard to this clone: A junction boundary mismatches the germline segment, possibly from a read error. The rearrangement joins TRBV19 to TRBJ2-1; 14 positions agree with TRBD2. Germline lookup yields CDR1 LNHDA and CDR2 SQIVND (reference sequence). The CDR3 spans 18 residues. CDR3 in amino acids: CASSIGGTSGRFLNRWLF. CDR3 sequence (DNA): TGTGCCAGTAGTATAGGTGGGACTAGCGGGAGATTCCTCAATAGGTGGCTCTTC.

This clone was observed a single time. CDR3: CASSSFSGDTGELFF. DNA for the CDR3: TGTGCCAGCAGTTCATTTAGCGGGGACACCGGGGAGCTGTTTTTT. The rearrangement joins TRBV7-2 to TRBJ2-2; TRBD2 matches at 8 bases. Unmatched junction bases numbered 6, after V lost 6 bases and J lost 3 bases. The CDR3 spans 15 residues. CDR1 is SGHTA, CDR2 FQGNSA, per germline.

The V and J genes are TRBV5-1 and TRBJ2-5; 7 bases fit TRBD2. Germline V gene lookup returns CDR1 SGHRS and CDR2 YFSETQ. CDR3 length: 15 amino acids. With 2 bases clipped from V and 2 bases from J, the junction kept 6 bases outside the gene matches. The CDR3 loop reads CASSFITGGQETQYF. The CDR3 DNA is TGCGCCAGCAGCTTCATTACGGGGGGTCAAGAGACCCAGTACTTC.

The chain recombines TRBV5-6 with TRBJ1-5; D unclear. Trimming stripped 0 bases from V and 1 base from J, with 8 bases between. From germline, CDR1 is SGHDT and CDR2 YYEEEE. CDR3 size: 15 residues. In nucleotides, the CDR3 is TGTGCCAGCAGCTTGGCCGCGGGGAGCAATCAGCCCCAGCATTTT. Residues: CASSLAAGSNQPQHF.

This chain joins TRBV6-4 and TRBJ1-1; 8 positions agree with TRBD1. This CDR3 spans 14 amino acids. Trimming removed 6 bases from V and 4 bases from J; junction bases left unmatched: 7. Looked up from germline, CDR1 is MRHNA and CDR2 is SNTAGT. CDR3 in amino acids: CASSETGEGTEAFF. CDR3 sequence (DNA): TGTGCCAGCAGCGAGACAGGGGAGGGCACTGAAGCTTTCTTT.

J is TRBJ1-5 and V is TRBV28; D perhaps matches TRBD1 (6 bases). CDR3 length: 14 amino acids. V was cut by 8 bases and J by 0 bases, with 11 bases left in between. In germline, CDR1 is MDHEN, CDR2 SYDVKM. CDR3 in amino acids: CASYRDYSNQPQHF. The CDR3 coding sequence is TGTGCCAGCTACAGGGACTATAGCAATCAGCCCCAGCATTTT.

The gene calls are TRBV4-1 and TRBJ2-1, with 7 positions matching TRBD2. There are 16 residues in the CDR3. Germline-derived CDR1 and CDR2 are MGHRA and YSYEKL. Losses at the gene ends were 0 bases for V and 7 bases for J; bases not matched to a gene: 9. The CDR3 nucleotides are TGCGCCAGCAGCCAAGATCCGGGACTACCCAATAATGAGCAGTTCTTC. It encodes CASSQDPGLPNNEQFF.

The CDR3 spells CASSYSAPGVGEQYF. CDR3 bases: TGTGCCAGCAGTTACTCAGCTCCGGGAGTTGGCGAGCAGTACTTC. The genes are TRBV6-6 and TRBJ2-7, with D perhaps matching TRBD2 (6 bases). Germline V gene lookup returns CDR1 MNHNY and CDR2 SVGAGI (reference sequence). The V and J ends lost 0 bases and 6 bases respectively, with 15 bases between them. The CDR3 is made up of 15 amino acids.

The rearrangement links TRBV6-6 to TRBJ2-5; maybe TRBD1 (5 bases). This CDR3 has 14 residues. Looked up from germline, CDR1 is MNHNY and CDR2 is SVGAGI (reference sequence). The ends were cut back, 4 bases at V and 2 bases at J, with 11 bases in the middle. CDR3 in amino acids: CASSFSTVQETQYF. The CDR3 bases are TGTGCCAGCAGTTTCTCGACAGTTCAAGAGACCCAGTACTTC.

J is TRBJ2-5 and V is TRBV4-3, with D possibly being TRBD1 (6 bases). The germline CDR1 and CDR2 sequences are LGHNA and YSLEER. The CDR3 extends over 13 amino acids. Trimming took off 4 bases at V and 6 bases at J, with 12 bases between the two ends. Here the CDR3 reads CASSRIRGQTQYF. The DNA for the CDR3 is TGCGCCAGCAGCCGAATCAGGGGACAGACCCAGTACTTC.

The chain employs TRBV30 and TRBJ2-1, with TRBD2 matching 10 bases. J was trimmed by 8 bases and V by 1 base; bases with no gene match: 8. The length of the CDR3 is 15 residues. Per the germline V gene, CDR1 is GTSNPN and CDR2 is SVGIG (reference sequence). The CDR3 nucleotides are TGTGCCTGGAGTGCGCTAGCGGGAGAAGCCCATGAGCAGTTCTTC. This sequence encodes CAWSALAGEAHEQFF.

The CDR3 DNA follows: TGTGCCAGCAGCTTAGGTAGCAGACCGCAAGAGACCCAGTACTTC. It encodes CASSLGSRPQETQYF. The rearrangement links TRBV7-2 to TRBJ2-5; D gene uncertain. Between the trimmed V and J ends, which lost 1 base and 2 bases, there was a span of 11 bases. This CDR3 is built from 15 residues. From germline, CDR1 is SGHTA and CDR2 FQGNSA.

V is TRBV19 and J is TRBJ1-1; TRBD1 might be the D (6 bases). Germline CDR1 is LNHDA and CDR2 is SQIVND (reference sequence). V lost 5 bases and J lost 2, with 12 bases in between. This CDR3 has 14 residues. Here the CDR3 reads CASSPRTDNTEAFF. CDR3 in DNA: TGTGCCAGTAGTCCGCGGACAGATAACACTGAAGCTTTCTTT.